These T cell receptor beta chains were read from a single sample in a study of OX40 agonist ivuxolimab in advanced cancers. Assay: immunoSEQ multiplex PCR; the TCRdb copy retains only in-frame clones and omits some. The repertoire has tens of thousands of clones, 86% of them found once; the top ten carry around 6%. This specimen was CD4+ or CD8+ T cells sorted from blood, taken in a trial of the OX40 agonist ivuxolimab. Receptors originate from an adult with an advanced solid tumor such as melanoma, head and neck, liver or kidney cancer. Both conserved end residues are part of each CDR3. A D gene is named only where the DNA matches it firmly. Where a row states a size, it is once, few, many or the class of an expanded clone; other rows omit it.

size	V	D	J	CDR3	DNA
.	TRBV28	.	TRBJ2-6	CASTLTVSGANVLTF	TGTGCCAGCACCCTTACAGTTTCTGGGGCCAACGTCCTGACTTTC
.	TRBV19	.	TRBJ1-4	CASSTPPGKLFF	TGTGCCAGTAGTACTCCACCGGGAAAACTGTTTTTT
once	TRBV10-3	.	TRBJ1-3	CAISSSGNTIYF	TGTGCCATCAGCAGCTCTGGAAACACCATATATTTT
.	TRBV5-1	.	TRBJ1-4	CASSHYRVEDEKLFF	TGCGCCAGCAGCCACTACAGGGTAGAAGATGAAAAACTGTTTTTT
.	TRBV27	TRBD1	TRBJ2-7	CASSRGTGRVEQYF	TGTGCCAGCAGTCGAGGGACAGGGCGAGTCGAGCAGTACTTC
.	TRBV14	TRBD2	TRBJ2-1	CASSPLHGGFGNEQFF	TGTGCCAGCAGCCCCCTTCACGGGGGGTTCGGCAATGAGCAGTTCTTC
.	TRBV7-2	TRBD2	TRBJ2-7	CASSSGLAGRGEQYF	TGTGCCAGCAGCTCGGGACTAGCGGGAAGGGGCGAGCAGTACTTC
.	TRBV19	.	TRBJ1-2	CASKGDRLGYTF	TGTGCCAGCAAAGGGGACCGTCTTGGCTACACCTTC
.	TRBV5-1	.	TRBJ1-1	CASSPGTLNTEAFF	TGCGCCAGCAGCCCCGGGACCCTGAACACTGAAGCTTTCTTT
.	TRBV11-3	.	TRBJ1-4	CASSLAREGKSPTNEKLFF	TGTGCCAGCAGCTTAGCCAGGGAAGGAAAATCCCCAACTAATGAAAAACTGTTTTTT
once	TRBV5-1	.	TRBJ2-1	CASSFPAEGLYNEQFF	TGCGCCAGCAGCTTTCCGGCCGAGGGGCTCTACAATGAGCAGTTCTTC
.	TRBV9	TRBD1	TRBJ1-2	CASRNTGGSYGYTF	TGTGCCAGCAGAAATACAGGGGGCAGCTATGGCTACACCTTC
.	TRBV27	.	TRBJ1-1	CASSQQGGTEAFF	TGTGCCAGCAGCCAACAGGGAGGCACTGAAGCTTTCTTT
once	TRBV5-1	.	TRBJ2-1	CASSFGLAINEQFF	TGCGCCAGCAGCTTTGGTTTAGCGATCAATGAGCAGTTCTTC
.	TRBV6-6	.	TRBJ1-6	CASTHGRIGDSPLHF	TGTGCCAGCACGCATGGTCGGATCGGGGATTCACCCCTCCACTTT
.	TRBV6-6	.	TRBJ2-6	CASSQTWPGANVLTF	TGTGCCAGCAGTCAAACGTGGCCCGGGGCCAACGTCCTGACTTTC
.	TRBV7-8	.	TRBJ1-1	CASSPAGNTEAFF	TGTGCCAGCAGCCCAGCGGGGAACACTGAAGCTTTCTTT
.	TRBV10-3	TRBD1	TRBJ1-2	CAISEKDRASYGYTF	TGTGCCATCAGTGAGAAGGACAGGGCCAGCTATGGCTACACCTTC
.	TRBV23-1	TRBD2	TRBJ2-5	CASLFNAAGRETQYF	TGCGCCAGCCTTTTTAACGCAGCGGGGAGGGAGACCCAGTACTTC
.	TRBV6-5	TRBD1	TRBJ2-1	CASTYGTGGWNEQFF	TGTGCCAGCACCTACGGGACAGGGGGGTGGAATGAGCAGTTCTTC
.	TRBV5-8	.	TRBJ1-1	CASSLEAQAFF	TGTGCCAGCAGCCTAGAGGCCCAAGCTTTCTTT
.	TRBV7-2	.	TRBJ2-6	CASSLGSGSGANVLTF	TGTGCCAGCAGCTTAGGGTCAGGGTCTGGGGCCAACGTCCTGACTTTC
.	TRBV6-6	TRBD1	TRBJ2-2	CASSHPGQGNTGELFF	TGTGCCAGCAGCCACCCCGGACAGGGGAACACCGGGGAGCTGTTTTTT
.	TRBV29-1	.	TRBJ1-5	CSASDSGNQPQHF	TGCAGCGCTTCGGACAGTGGCAATCAGCCCCAGCATTTT
once	TRBV7-2	.	TRBJ1-3	CASSPPPTGNTIYF	TGTGCCAGCAGCCCGCCCCCAACTGGAAACACCATATATTTT
.	TRBV11-2	.	TRBJ2-1	CASSLAANSYNEQFF	TGTGCCAGCAGCTTAGCGGCTAACAGTTACAATGAGCAGTTCTTC
.	TRBV5-4	TRBD2	TRBJ2-1	CASSLILSGISYNEQFF	TGTGCCAGCAGCTTAATCCTGAGCGGGATCTCCTACAATGAGCAGTTCTTC
.	TRBV6-5	.	TRBJ2-3	CASRLNLRTDTQYF	TGTGCCAGCAGGTTAAATCTTAGGACAGATACGCAGTATTTT
.	TRBV7-9	.	TRBJ2-7	CASSLGDTTYEQYF	TGTGCCAGCAGCTTAGGTGACACAACCTACGAGCAGTACTTC
.	TRBV2	.	TRBJ1-1	CASSAQGYTEAFF	TGTGCCAGCAGTGCACAGGGATACACTGAAGCTTTCTTT
.	TRBV10-3	.	TRBJ1-2	CAISEEANYGYTF	TGTGCCATCTCAGAGGAAGCTAACTATGGCTACACCTTC
.	TRBV6-1	TRBD1	TRBJ2-7	CASSPGTGLYEQYF	TGTGCCAGCAGTCCCGGGACAGGGCTCTACGAGCAGTACTTC
.	TRBV18	.	TRBJ1-2	CASSPLAGRGYGYTF	TGTGCCAGCTCACCACTGGCCGGGAGGGGCTATGGCTACACCTTC
.	TRBV6-6	.	TRBJ1-2	CASSQPTGNGYTF	TGTGCCAGCAGCCAACCAACAGGGAATGGCTACACCTTC
.	TRBV6-5	.	TRBJ2-1	CASSSHGHPNEQFF	TGTGCCAGCAGTTCTCACGGACACCCCAATGAGCAGTTCTTC
.	TRBV19	.	TRBJ1-6	CASRTGSNSPLHF	TGTGCCAGTAGAACAGGGTCTAATTCACCCCTCCACTTT
.	TRBV19	.	TRBJ1-2	CASRTTGTAGYTF	TGTGCCAGTAGGACAACAGGGACGGCTGGCTACACCTTC
.	TRBV27	.	TRBJ2-7	CASSLGRSYEQYF	TGTGCCAGCAGTTTAGGCCGCTCCTACGAGCAGTACTTC
.	TRBV19	.	TRBJ2-5	CASSINGETQYF	TGTGCCAGTAGTATAAACGGAGAGACCCAGTACTTC
.	TRBV28	.	TRBJ2-4	CASSSSTGTLAKNIQYF	TGTGCCAGCAGTTCCTCGACAGGGACTTTAGCCAAAAACATTCAGTACTTC
.	TRBV5-1	.	TRBJ2-3	CASSDITTDTQYF	TGCGCCAGCAGCGACATCACCACAGATACGCAGTATTTT
.	TRBV11-2	TRBD2	TRBJ2-1	CASSLGGTSGDNYNEQFF	TGTGCCAGCAGCTTAGGTGGGACTAGCGGAGATAACTACAATGAGCAGTTCTTC
.	TRBV19	.	TRBJ2-7	CASSPRTASSYEQYF	TGTGCCAGTAGCCCCCGGACAGCGAGCTCCTACGAGCAGTACTTC
.	TRBV6-6	.	TRBJ2-7	CASSYSQGYEQYF	TGTGCCAGCAGTTACTCTCAGGGCTACGAGCAGTACTTC
.	TRBV6-5	.	TRBJ1-2	CASSYSNRRVGGYTF	TGTGCCAGCAGTTACTCGAATAGGAGGGTAGGGGGCTACACCTTC
.	TRBV7-2	TRBD1	TRBJ1-2	CASSLPGQGKYGYTF	TGTGCCAGCAGCTTGCCCGGACAGGGGAAGTATGGCTACACCTTC
.	TRBV7-8	TRBD2	TRBJ2-7	CASRSTGTSGSNPLYEQYF	TGTGCCAGCAGATCAACCGGGACTAGCGGGAGTAACCCCCTTTACGAGCAGTACTTC
.	TRBV30	.	TRBJ2-6	CAWNLGANVLTF	TGTGCCTGGAATCTCGGGGCCAACGTCCTGACTTTC
once	TRBV4-2	.	TRBJ2-2	CASSQVNYLGTGELFF	TGTGCCAGCAGCCAAGTGAACTACCTTGGCACCGGGGAGCTGTTTTTT
.	TRBV6-6	TRBD1	TRBJ1-1	CASNGQGRDTEAFF	TGTGCCAGCAATGGACAGGGGAGGGACACTGAAGCTTTCTTT
.	TRBV7-9	.	TRBJ1-2	CASSQEPDYGYTF	TGTGCCAGCAGCCAGGAACCTGACTATGGCTACACCTTC
once	TRBV7-9	TRBD1	TRBJ2-5	CASRFGTGMGTQYF	TGTGCCAGCAGGTTTGGGACAGGGATGGGGACCCAGTACTTC
.	TRBV7-2	.	TRBJ1-2	CASSSYASGYTF	TGTGCCAGCAGCTCATACGCTTCCGGCTACACCTTC
few	TRBV7-9	.	TRBJ1-2	CASSLGGGYTF	TGTGCCAGCAGCTTAGGGGGTGGCTACACCTTC